The next 14 T cell receptor beta chains were all read from a single sample in a study of blood T cell repertoires in COVID-19. Profiled with immunoSEQ multiplex PCR; TCRdb holds only in-frame clones, not every one. The repertoire consists of 100,000 to 120,000 clones, with about 85% occurring once and the leading ten covering around 4.4%. The sequencing input was peripheral blood. The source is a human donor in a cohort sampled during active COVID-19.

This chain joins TRBV6-5 and TRBJ1-5, with 9 bases aligning to TRBD1. Germline CDR1 MNHEY, CDR2 SVGAGI. The CDR3 is made up of 13 amino acids. Trimming took 5 bases from V and 5 from J; bases not matched to a gene: 1. The CDR3, as DNA: TGTGCCAGCAGTCGGGACAGGGATCAGCCCCAGCATTTT. Amino acid sequence: CASSRDRDQPQHF.

The chain employs TRBV5-1 and TRBJ1-2; the match to TRBD1 covers 7 bases. Trimming removed 4 bases from V and 6 bases from J; junction bases left unmatched: 9. CDR1 is SGHRS, CDR2 YFSETQ, per germline. The CDR3 covers 14 residues. The CDR3 loop reads CASSALTGADGYTF. The CDR3, as DNA: TGCGCCAGCAGCGCTCTTACAGGGGCGGATGGCTACACCTTC. The entire variable domain, with the rest obtained from reference TRBV5-1 and TRBJ1-2, is as follows: KAGVTQTPRYLIKTRGQQVTLSCSPISGHRSVSWYQQTPGQGLQFLFEYFSETQRNKGNFPGRFSGRQFSNSRSEMNVSTLELGDSALYLCASSALTGADGYTFGSGTRLTVV.

This clone is a singleton in its sample. The genes are TRBV5-6 and TRBJ1-2; 7 nucleotides line up with TRBD1. From germline, CDR1 is SGHDT and CDR2 YYEEEE. The V and J ends lost 0 bases and 8 bases, in that order; junction bases with no gene match: 19. The CDR3 is 18 amino acids. CDR3 amino acids: CASSLGTTGRTFAGGYTF. CDR3 sequence (DNA): TGTGCCAGCAGCTTGGGGACGACAGGGAGAACTTTTGCGGGAGGCTACACCTTC.

The genes are TRBV2 and TRBJ1-2, with a weak D call TRBD1 (6 bases). V shed 9 bases and J shed 5 bases, with 25 bases lying between them. The CDR3 is made up of 16 amino acids. Germline CDR1 reads SNHLY; CDR2 reads FYNNEI. The CDR3 here is CARRDNRVRDPYGYTF. CDR3 nucleotide sequence: TGTGCCAGACGAGACAACAGGGTAAGGGACCCATATGGCTACACCTTC.

CDR3 sequence (DNA): TGTGCCAGCAGCCCAAGAAGGGGACAGGGATCCTACAATGAGCAGTTCTTC. Encoded protein: CASSPRRGQGSYNEQFF. The chain has TRBV7-2 and TRBJ2-1; 9 bases match TRBD1. The CDR3 has 17 residues. Germline V CDR1 and CDR2: SGHTA, FQGNSA. Germline trimming cut 5 bases from V and 1 base from J; bases unmatched to any gene: 9.

CDR3 loop: CASSPGDYGQFF. In nucleotides, the CDR3 is TGTGCCAGCTCACCCGGGGACTATGGGCAGTTCTTC. This chain links TRBV18 with TRBJ2-1; 7 nucleotides line up with TRBD2. V was pared by 3 bases and J by 12 bases, with 5 bases of the junction left unmatched. This CDR3 is built from 12 residues. The germline gives CDR1 KGHSH, CDR2 LQKENI. The variable domain in full, with the rest retrieved from reference TRBV18 and TRBJ2-1, is NAGVMQNPRHLVRRRGQEARLRCSPMKGHSHVYWYRQLPEEGLKFMVYLQKENIIDESGMPKERFSAEFPKEGPSILRIQQVVRGDSAAYFCASSPGDYGQFFGPGTRLTVL.

The CDR3 bases are TGTGCCAGCAGCTCGCCCGACAAAGATACGCAGTATTTT. Translated: CASSSPDKDTQYF. The rearrangement uses TRBV7-2 and TRBJ2-3; D unresolved. This CDR3 comprises 13 residues. Per germline, CDR1 SGHTA and CDR2 FQGNSA. Trimming cost V 4 bases and J 5 bases, with 10 bases left between them.

There are a few counts of this clone. The chain employs TRBV28 and TRBJ1-2; no clear D. This CDR3 region has 14 residues. CDR1 and CDR2 from the germline V gene are MDHEN and SYDVKM. V was clipped by 5 bases and J by 3 bases, with 13 bases between them. Here the CDR3 reads CASSPRSLYYGYTF. The CDR3 DNA sequence: TGTGCCAGCAGTCCCCGGTCATTGTACTATGGCTACACCTTC.

V gene TRBV4-2 combines with J gene TRBJ2-5, with a tentative D call TRBD2 (6 bases). CDR1 LGHNA and CDR2 YNFKEQ come from the germline V gene. The V and J ends lost 0 bases and 4 bases respectively, with 21 bases between them. The CDR3 totals 18 residues. CDR3 residues: CASSQDPGSGYMGETQYF. The CDR3 nucleotides are TGTGCCAGCAGCCAAGATCCCGGGAGCGGGTACATGGGAGAGACCCAGTACTTC.

The V call is TRBV18, the J call TRBJ2-7; 15 bases line up with TRBD2. This CDR3 spans 18 amino acids. Germline CDR1 and CDR2: KGHSH and LQKENI. V lost 6 bases to trimming and J lost 6 bases; unmatched junction nucleotides: 15. As DNA, the CDR3 is TGTGCCAGCTCCGGTATGTCGGGACTAGCGGGAGGCCTCCGCGAGCAGTACTTC. Its protein is CASSGMSGLAGGLREQYF.

This sequence joins TRBV28 and TRBJ2-7; 7 bases are a match to TRBD2. CDR1 is MDHEN and CDR2 is SYDVKM in the germline V gene. This CDR3 comprises 15 residues. V lost 1 base, J lost 2 bases, and 5 bases stayed unmatched. The CDR3 nucleotides are TGTGCCAGCAGTTTATTTTCTAGCGGAGCCTACGAGCAGTACTTC. It codes for CASSLFSSGAYEQYF. The full variable domain, rest sourced from reference TRBV28 and TRBJ2-7, is DVKVTQSSRYLVKRTGEKVFLECVQDMDHENMFWYRQDPGLGLRLIYFSYDVKMKEKGDIPEGYSVSREKKERFSLILESASTNQTSMYLCASSLFSSGAYEQYFGPGTRLTVT.

The DNA for the CDR3 is TGCAGCGTCGCAGATGACCCGGGACAGGGTAGAGAGCAGTACTTC. This gives the protein CSVADDPGQGREQYF. The chain joins TRBV29-1 to TRBJ2-7; 9 nucleotides align to TRBD1. CDR1 is SQVTM and CDR2 is ANQGSEA in the germline V gene. This CDR3 contains 15 residues. J gave up 7 bases and V 6 bases, and 16 bases lay outside the gene matches.

The gene calls are TRBV28 and TRBJ1-5; 8 nucleotides match TRBD1. The CDR3 covers 14 residues. Trimming cost V 11 bases and J 1 base; bases outside gene matches: 7. The germline CDR1 and CDR2 sequences are MDHEN and SYDVKM. This CDR3 is CAGQTGGSNQPQHF. The CDR3 DNA is TGTGCCGGACAAACAGGGGGGAGCAATCAGCCCCAGCATTTT.

The gene calls are TRBV7-6 and TRBJ2-1; the match to TRBD2 covers 13 bases. Per germline, CDR1 SGHVS and CDR2 FNYEAQ. CDR3 length: 16 residues. J was trimmed by 10 bases and V by 4 bases; bases with no gene match: 10. CDR3 nucleotides: TGTGCCAGCAGCTCCCCCGGGACTAGCGGGGTAGTAGAGCAGTTCTTC. This encodes CASSSPGTSGVVEQFF.